Listed here are 30 T cell receptor beta chains from one sample, sequenced in a study of shared clonotypes between healthy human individuals. Profiling relied on immunoSEQ multiplex PCR, and the TCRdb table lists in-frame clones only, not all of them. This sample has around 2.1 million clones, with around 95% found just once. Sequencing used naive CD4+ T cells sorted from blood. As to subset: CD45RA+ positively selected. These receptors all stem from a man aged 18 to 30 in good health.

The chain carries TRBV2 and TRBJ2-5; D could derive from TRBD1 or TRBD2 (5 bases each). The V gene lost 8 bases and the J gene lost 9 bases, with 19 bases spanning the gap. The length of the CDR3 is 13 residues. CDR1 and CDR2 from the germline V gene are SNHLY and FYNNEI. The CDR3 region has the DNA TGTGCCAGCGGCCCCGAGGGGCTCGGAGCCCAGTACTTC. It encodes CASGPEGLGAQYF.

The gene calls are TRBV30 and TRBJ2-2; D possibly corresponds to TRBD1 (6 bases). V dropped 5 bases and J dropped 8 bases, with 21 bases sitting between them. The germline CDR1 and CDR2 sequences are GTSNPN and SVGIG (reference sequence). This CDR3 is built from 15 residues. CDR3 protein: CAWAQQGPFGGELFF. As DNA, the CDR3 is TGTGCCTGGGCACAACAGGGACCTTTTGGTGGGGAGCTGTTTTTT.

This chain connects TRBV7-9 to TRBJ2-3; D gene ambiguous. This CDR3 spans 16 amino acids. Germline CDR1 reads SEHNR; CDR2 reads FQNEAQ (reference sequence). The V end was cut by 2 bases, the J end by 4 bases, with 16 bases between. In nucleotides, the CDR3 is TGTGCCAGCAGCTTAACGGGCTCCCAAAGCGCAGATACGCAGTATTTT. It specifies CASSLTGSQSADTQYF.

As to this clone: One end of the junction varies from germline; a read error may be responsible. This chain links TRBV4-3 with TRBJ2-2; D is unclear. CDR1 is LGHNA, CDR2 YSLEER, per germline. This CDR3 comprises 12 residues. CDR3 region: CASSPKTGELFF. The CDR3 DNA is TGCGCCAGCAGCCCGAAAACCGGGGAGCTGTTTTTT.

This chain connects TRBV27 to TRBJ2-7, with D possibly being TRBD1 or TRBD2 (5 bases each). This CDR3 contains 17 residues. Trimming shortened V by 2 bases and J by 2 bases, and 19 bases separated the two germline ends. From germline, CDR1 is MNHEY and CDR2 SMNVEV (reference sequence). CDR3 region: CASSLTAGASRTYEQYF. The CDR3 DNA follows: TGTGCCAGCAGTTTAACCGCTGGGGCTAGCAGGACCTACGAGCAGTACTTC.

The V gene is TRBV21-1, the J gene TRBJ2-7; the table's D gene call, TRBD1, was not cross checked with the DNA. TRBV21-1 is termed a pseudogene. This CDR3 has 15 amino acids. The CDR3 sequence: CASSKAQTGAHEQYF. The CDR3 DNA follows: TGTGCCAGCAGCAAAGCTCAGACAGGGGCCCACGAGCAGTACTTC.

J is TRBJ2-1 and V is TRBV6-1; 8 bases line up with TRBD2. CDR1 is MNHNS, CDR2 SASEGT, per germline. J gave up 8 bases and V 3 bases, and 12 bases lay outside the gene matches. The CDR3 is made up of 16 amino acids. CDR3 in amino acids: CASSEGRALGRDEQFF. CDR3 in DNA: TGTGCCAGCAGTGAGGGCCGGGCCCTCGGGAGGGATGAGCAGTTCTTC.

The chain is built from TRBV6-6 and TRBJ2-7; D may be TRBD2 (6 bases). This CDR3 has 12 residues. The germline V gene encodes CDR1 MNHNY and CDR2 SVGAGI (reference sequence). V lost 2 bases and J lost 10, with 12 bases in between. CDR3 DNA: TGTGCCAGCAGTTACCGCCAGGGAGGACAGTACTTC. It is translated as CASSYRQGGQYF.

The chain has TRBV10-1 and TRBJ1-6; D may be TRBD1 (5 bases). The germline V and J ends were trimmed by 3 bases and 5 bases, with 11 bases remaining between them. The CDR3 loop spans 15 amino acids. Germline CDR1 reads WNHNN; CDR2 reads SYGVQD (reference sequence). CDR3 nucleotide sequence: TGCGCCAGCAGTGAAGGACAAATCCATAATTCACCCCTCCACTTT. It yields the protein CASSEGQIHNSPLHF.

The chain is built from TRBV28 and TRBJ2-4; D is undetermined. The CDR3 is 15 amino acids. The V and J ends lost 6 bases and 6 bases respectively, with 18 bases between them. The germline V gene has CDR1 MDHEN and CDR2 SYDVKM. The CDR3 region has the DNA TGTGCCAGCAGCCCCCTAAGGACCGACCGAAACATTCAGTACTTC. Amino acid sequence: CASSPLRTDRNIQYF.

A word on this clone: Other DNA sequences in the same sample also yield this CDR3. V is TRBV10-3 and J is TRBJ2-7; D is perhaps TRBD1 or TRBD2 (5 bases each). Trimming took off 3 bases at V and 5 bases at J, with 8 bases between the two ends. The CDR3 has 12 amino acids. Germline CDR1 and CDR2: ENHRY and SYGVKD. CDR3: CAISEGTDEQYF. In nucleotides, the CDR3 is TGTGCCATCAGTGAAGGGACCGACGAGCAGTACTTC.

This chain links TRBV6-5 with TRBJ2-4; D perhaps matches TRBD1 (6 bases). Trimming removed 5 bases at V and 15 bases at J, with 14 bases between. Germline V gene sequence: CDR1 MNHEY, CDR2 SVGAGI. CDR3 length: 11 residues. CDR3 protein: CASSNRERRYF. The CDR3 DNA reads as TGTGCCAGCAGTAACAGGGAGCGAAGGTACTTC.

The chain carries TRBV6-4 and TRBJ2-6; tentative D call: TRBD2 (5 bases). Germline V gives CDR1 MRHNA, CDR2 SNTAGT. V was trimmed by 10 bases and J by 0 bases, leaving 10 bases between them. The CDR3 length is 14 residues. CDR3 protein: CAIDRDSGANVLTF. In DNA, the CDR3 is TGTGCCATCGACCGGGACTCTGGGGCCAACGTCCTGACTTTC.

This chain uses TRBV7-2 with TRBJ2-7; D is unresolved. V was pared by 6 bases and J by 0 bases, with 12 bases between. Germline CDR1 and CDR2: SGHTA and FQGNSA. The CDR3 loop spans 14 amino acids. CDR3 coding DNA: TGTGCCAGCAGTTTACCCTGGAGCTCCTACGAGCAGTACTTC. It encodes CASSLPWSSYEQYF.

Only a few counts were recorded for this clone. V gene TRBV29-1 combines with J gene TRBJ1-1; 7 nucleotides line up with TRBD1. The CDR3 spans 14 residues. Germline V gives CDR1 SQVTM, CDR2 ANQGSEA. Trimming removed 3 bases from V and 0 bases from J; junction bases left unmatched: 4. The CDR3 here is CSVEGQLMNTEAFF. CDR3 in DNA: TGCAGCGTTGAGGGACAGCTTATGAACACTGAAGCTTTCTTT.

A remark on this clone: The junction does not match germline at one end; this may be a read error. This chain links TRBV18 with TRBJ2-5, with D unclear. The CDR3 consists of 14 residues. The germline V gene has CDR1 KGHSH and CDR2 LQKENI. CDR3 DNA: TGTGCCAGCTCACCACTTTCCGACGCGCGGACCAAAAACTTC. It encodes CASSPLSDARTKNF.

This chain connects TRBV29-1 to TRBJ2-5; TRBD2 is a possible D gene (5 bases). V was trimmed by 6 bases and J by 5 bases, leaving 16 bases between them. Looked up from germline, CDR1 is SQVTM and CDR2 is ANQGSEA. The CDR3 runs 13 residues. DNA of the CDR3: TGCAGCGTAGAAAAGATAGCGCTGGAGACCCAGTACTTC. It specifies CSVEKIALETQYF.

The rearrangement uses TRBV28 and TRBJ2-2; possible D gene TRBD1, 5 bases. From germline, CDR1 is MDHEN and CDR2 SYDVKM. The CDR3 totals 15 residues. V lost 9 bases, J lost 0 bases, and 14 bases lay in between. The CDR3 DNA follows: TGTGCCAGTTTCCAGGGTTTCGCGAACACCGGGGAGCTGTTTTTT. This encodes CASFQGFANTGELFF. Full variable domain (rest looked up from reference TRBV28 and TRBJ2-2): DVKVTQSSRYLVKRTGEKVFLECVQDMDHENMFWYRQDPGLGLRLIYFSYDVKMKEKGDIPEGYSVSREKKERFSLILESASTNQTSMYLCASFQGFANTGELFFGEGSRLTVL.

The genes are TRBV9 and TRBJ1-2; D is undetermined. Germline CDR1 reads SGDLS; CDR2 reads YYNGEE. There are 13 residues in the CDR3. V lost 2 bases to trimming and J lost 3 bases, with 8 bases between them. The CDR3 region has the DNA TGTGCCAGCAGCGTGACGGATTACTATGGCTACACCTTC. Translating it yields CASSVTDYYGYTF. The whole variable domain, remainder taken from reference TRBV9 and TRBJ1-2, is DSGVTQTPKHLITATGQRVTLRCSPRSGDLSVYWYQQSLDQGLQFLIQYYNGEERAKGNILERFSAQQFPDLHSELNLSSLELGDSALYFCASSVTDYYGYTFGSGTRLTVV.

For this clone: Distinct nucleotide sequences in the sample also encode this CDR3. The V call is TRBV10-2, the J call TRBJ1-5; 7 nucleotides align to TRBD1. This CDR3 region has 13 residues. The V gene's germline CDR1 is WSHSY and CDR2 SAAADI. After removal of 4 bases from V and 6 bases from J, the junction contained 3 bases not matched to a gene. CDR3 DNA sequence: TGCGCCAGCAGTGGACAGGGTAGTCAGCCCCAGCATTTT. Translation gives CASSGQGSQPQHF.

The chain recombines TRBV5-3 with TRBJ2-7; D not resolved. TRBV5-3 is treated as an ORF (open reading frame) with a function not yet certain. Trimming took off 4 bases at V and 2 bases at J, with 10 bases between the two ends. The CDR3 has 13 amino acids. CDR3 sequence (DNA): TGTGCCAGAAGCCAAACAGAAGCCTACGAGCAGTACTTC. This gives the protein CARSQTEAYEQYF.

The chain uses TRBV25-1 and TRBJ1-1, with D uncertain. The CDR3 contains 15 residues. CDR1 is MGHDK, CDR2 SYGVNS, per germline. Trimming cost V 3 bases and J 0 bases, with 11 bases left between them. The CDR3 reads CASSDTQLMNTEAFF. CDR3 DNA: TGTGCCAGCAGTGATACACAGCTCATGAACACTGAAGCTTTCTTT.

This chain connects TRBV5-1 to TRBJ2-1, with 7 nucleotides matching TRBD2. The junction had 9 bases not matched to a gene; V was cut back by 0 bases and J by 3 bases. CDR1 and CDR2 from the germline V gene are SGHRS and YFSETQ. This CDR3 spans 17 amino acids. CDR3 sequence: CASSLALAAFNYNEQFF. DNA of the CDR3: TGCGCCAGCAGCTTGGCCCTAGCGGCCTTTAACTACAATGAGCAGTTCTTC.

The chain links TRBV7-2 to TRBJ2-1; 10 bases line up with TRBD2. The germline gives CDR1 SGHTA, CDR2 FQGNSA. V was clipped by 5 bases and J by 8 bases; unmatched bases: 15. The CDR3 has 17 amino acids. The CDR3 spells CASSPRPQLAGLDEQFF. The CDR3 bases are TGTGCCAGCAGCCCACGGCCCCAACTAGCGGGGTTAGATGAGCAGTTCTTC. Full variable domain (missing parts from reference TRBV7-2 and TRBJ2-1): GAGVSQSPSNKVTEKGKDVELRCDPISGHTALYWYRQSLGQGLEFLIYFQGNSAPDKSGLPSDRFSAERTGGSVSTLTIQRTQQEDSAVYLCASSPRPQLAGLDEQFFGPGTRLTVL.

This rearrangement joins TRBV6-5 to TRBJ1-6; D remains ambiguous. The V and J ends lost 0 bases and 6 bases respectively, with 12 bases between them. Germline V gives CDR1 MNHEY, CDR2 SVGAGI. The CDR3 spans 16 residues. The CDR3 sequence is CASSYSTHVPNSPLHF. For the CDR3, the DNA is TGTGCCAGCAGTTACTCGACCCACGTACCTAATTCACCCCTCCACTTT.

Details on this clone: The same CDR3 can be traced to other DNA sequences in this sample. The chain joins TRBV11-2 to TRBJ2-7; no definite D call. Germline values: CDR1 SGHAT, CDR2 FQNNGV. Between the trimmed V and J ends, which lost 1 base and 3 bases, there was a span of 7 bases. This CDR3 spans 13 amino acids. The CDR3 is CASSLGLYYEQYF. Here the CDR3 DNA reads TGTGCCAGCAGCTTAGGGCTCTACTACGAGCAGTACTTC.

Notes on this clone: Other DNA sequences of this sample code for an identical CDR3. The chain links TRBV5-4 to TRBJ2-7; D unclear. The CDR3 is made up of 14 amino acids. Between the trimmed V and J ends, which lost 2 bases and 1 base, there was a span of 10 bases. In germline, CDR1 is SGHNT, CDR2 YYREEE (reference sequence). This CDR3 is CASSLALGSYEQYF. The CDR3 coding sequence is TGTGCCAGCAGCTTAGCCCTAGGGTCCTACGAGCAGTACTTC.

This chain joins TRBV29-1 and TRBJ1-1, with D unclear. Germline CDR1 is SQVTM and CDR2 is ANQGSEA. The V end lost 7 bases, the J end lost 1 base, and 10 bases lay between the germline ends. The CDR3 consists of 12 residues. CDR3 sequence reads: CSGIRGNTEAFF. The CDR3 coding sequence is TGCAGCGGAATCCGAGGGAACACTGAAGCTTTCTTT.

The chain combines TRBV9 with TRBJ2-5, with 7 bases identical to TRBD2. The CDR3 runs to 15 residues. CDR1 SGDLS and CDR2 YYNGEE come from the germline V gene. V gave up 0 bases and J gave up 4 bases; unmatched junction bases: 6. In DNA, the CDR3 is TGTGCCAGCAGCGTAGAGGGCGGGAGCACAGAGACCCAGTACTTC. It yields the protein CASSVEGGSTETQYF. The variable domain in full, completed from reference TRBV9 and TRBJ2-5, reads DSGVTQTPKHLITATGQRVTLRCSPRSGDLSVYWYQQSLDQGLQFLIQYYNGEERAKGNILERFSAQQFPDLHSELNLSSLELGDSALYFCASSVEGGSTETQYFGPGTRLLVL.

CDR3 coding DNA: TGTGCCACCAGCAAGGGACAGGGCCCCATGAACACTGAAGCTTTCTTT. Translating gives CATSKGQGPMNTEAFF. The chain combines TRBV15 with TRBJ1-1, with 9 nucleotides matching TRBD1. Losses at the gene ends were 4 bases for V and 0 bases for J; bases not matched to a gene: 6. The CDR3 spans 16 residues. Germline assignment: CDR1 LNHNV and CDR2 YYDKDF (reference sequence).